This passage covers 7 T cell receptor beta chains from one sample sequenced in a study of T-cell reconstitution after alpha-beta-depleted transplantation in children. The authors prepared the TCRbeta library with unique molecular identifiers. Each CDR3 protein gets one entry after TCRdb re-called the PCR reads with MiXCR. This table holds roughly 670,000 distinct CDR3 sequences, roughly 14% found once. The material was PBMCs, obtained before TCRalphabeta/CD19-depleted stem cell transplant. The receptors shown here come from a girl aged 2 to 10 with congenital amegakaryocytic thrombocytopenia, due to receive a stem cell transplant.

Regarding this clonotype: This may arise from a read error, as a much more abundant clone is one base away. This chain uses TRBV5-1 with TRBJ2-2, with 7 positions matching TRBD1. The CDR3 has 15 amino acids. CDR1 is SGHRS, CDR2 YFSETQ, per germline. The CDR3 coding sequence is TGCGCCAGCAGCTTGGTGACAGGGCGCACCTGGGAGCTGTTTTTT. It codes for CASSLVTGRTWELFF.

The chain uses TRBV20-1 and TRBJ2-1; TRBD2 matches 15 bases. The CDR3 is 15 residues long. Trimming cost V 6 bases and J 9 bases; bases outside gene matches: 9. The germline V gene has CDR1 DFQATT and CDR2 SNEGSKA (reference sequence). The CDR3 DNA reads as TGCAGTGCGTCTGGACTAGCGGGAGGGCCGGGTGAGCAGTTCTTC. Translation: CSASGLAGGPGEQFF.

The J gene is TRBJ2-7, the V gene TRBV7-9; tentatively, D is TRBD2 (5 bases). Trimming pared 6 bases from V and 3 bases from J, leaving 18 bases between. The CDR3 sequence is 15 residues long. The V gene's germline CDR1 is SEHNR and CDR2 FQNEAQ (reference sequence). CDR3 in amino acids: CASRPSRSSNYEQYF. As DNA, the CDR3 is TGTGCCAGCAGACCTAGCCGTTCGTCAAACTACGAGCAGTACTTC. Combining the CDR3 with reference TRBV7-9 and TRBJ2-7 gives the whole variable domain DTGVSQNPRHKITKRGQNVTFRCDPISEHNRLYWYRQTLGQGPEFLTYFQNEAQLEKSRLLSDRFSAERPKGSFSTLEIQRTEQGDSAMYLCASRPSRSSNYEQYFGPGTRLTVT.

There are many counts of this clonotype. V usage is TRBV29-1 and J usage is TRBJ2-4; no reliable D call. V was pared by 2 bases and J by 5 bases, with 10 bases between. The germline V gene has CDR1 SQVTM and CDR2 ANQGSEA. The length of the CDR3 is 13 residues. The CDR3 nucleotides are TGCAGCGTTGAAAGGACGGATGAAAACATTCAGTACTTC. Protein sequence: CSVERTDENIQYF.

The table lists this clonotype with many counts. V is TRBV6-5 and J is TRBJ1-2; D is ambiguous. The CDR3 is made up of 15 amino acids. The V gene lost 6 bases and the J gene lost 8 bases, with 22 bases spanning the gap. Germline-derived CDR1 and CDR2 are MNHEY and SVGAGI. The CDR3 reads CASSFTRLRNHGYTF. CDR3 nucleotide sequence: TGTGCCAGCAGCTTCACTAGGCTTAGGAACCACGGCTACACCTTC.

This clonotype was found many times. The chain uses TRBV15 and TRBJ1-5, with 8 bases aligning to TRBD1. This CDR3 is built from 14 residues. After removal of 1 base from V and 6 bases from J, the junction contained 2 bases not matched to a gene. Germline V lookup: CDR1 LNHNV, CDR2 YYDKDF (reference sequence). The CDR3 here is CATSRGTGPQPQHF. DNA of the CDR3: TGTGCCACCAGCAGAGGGACAGGGCCTCAGCCCCAGCATTTT.

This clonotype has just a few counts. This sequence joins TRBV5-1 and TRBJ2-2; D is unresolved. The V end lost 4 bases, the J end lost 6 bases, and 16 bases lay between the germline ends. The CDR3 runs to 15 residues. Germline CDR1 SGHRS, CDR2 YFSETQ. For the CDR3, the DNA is TGCGCCAGCAGCGGGTTAGGGTCAGGTGCCGGGGAGCTGTTTTTT. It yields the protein CASSGLGSGAGELFF.